This T cell receptor beta chain is from a study of tumor-infiltrating lymphocytes in primary liver carcinoma. Joint extraction of RNA and DNA used roughly 18-34 mg of bulk tissue that was unsorted. With 500 to 650 ng total RNA as template and a constant-region primer, TCR beta cDNA was made. For TCR beta, libraries were produced by three nested multiplex PCR rounds using slightly modified ARM-PCR. Running 9 to 11 cycles apiece, the first two PCR rounds relied on TRBV1-TRBV30 forward primers together with a C-beta reverse primer. A single record per CDR3 protein comes from TCRdb applying MiXCR to the multiplex PCR reads. This table has 65,000 to 90,000 distinct CDR3 sequences, approximately 77% appearing once. This clonotype has at least ten counts. This CDR3 region has 14 residues. Germline CDR1 and CDR2: SQVTM and ANQGSEA.

Material: liver tumor tissue from sampling region 1. Noted subset: tumor region T1, superior pole. The TCR comes from a man aged 40-49 years with primary liver carcinoma and hepatitis B virus infection. The chain joins TRBV29-1 to TRBJ2-1, with D possibly called TRBD1 or TRBD2 (7 bases each). DNA for the CDR3: TGCAGTGGGGAGCGGGACAGCTCCTACAATGAGCAGTTCTTC. It yields the protein CSGERDSSYNEQFF.